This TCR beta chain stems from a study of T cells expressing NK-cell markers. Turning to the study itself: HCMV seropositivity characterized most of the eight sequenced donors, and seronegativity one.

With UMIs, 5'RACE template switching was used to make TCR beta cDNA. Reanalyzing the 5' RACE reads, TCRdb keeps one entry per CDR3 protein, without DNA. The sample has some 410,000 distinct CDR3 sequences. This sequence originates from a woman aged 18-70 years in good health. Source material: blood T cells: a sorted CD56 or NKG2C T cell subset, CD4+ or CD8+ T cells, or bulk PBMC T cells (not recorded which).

CDR3 protein: CASTKGPYRETTEAFF. This chain links TRBV6-2 or TRBV6-3 with TRBJ1-1; TCRdb names TRBD1, which stays unverified in the absence of DNA. Germline loops: CDR1 MNHEY, CDR2 SVGEGT. This CDR3 region has 16 residues.